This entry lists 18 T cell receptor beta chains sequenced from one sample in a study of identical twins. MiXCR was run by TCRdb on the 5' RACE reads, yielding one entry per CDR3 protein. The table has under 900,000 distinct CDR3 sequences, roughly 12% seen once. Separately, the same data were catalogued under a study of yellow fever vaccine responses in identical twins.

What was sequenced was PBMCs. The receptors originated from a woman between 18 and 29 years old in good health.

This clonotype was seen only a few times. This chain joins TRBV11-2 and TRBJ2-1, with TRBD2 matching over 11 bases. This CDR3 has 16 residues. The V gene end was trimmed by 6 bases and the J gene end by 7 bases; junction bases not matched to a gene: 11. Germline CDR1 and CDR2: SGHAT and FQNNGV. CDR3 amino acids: CASSFRLAGGQNEQFF. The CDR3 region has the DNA TGTGCCAGCAGTTTCCGTTTAGCGGGGGGGCAGAATGAGCAGTTCTTC.

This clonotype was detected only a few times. The CDR3 protein is CSAKGVRQGQQETQYF. The CDR3 coding sequence is TGCAGTGCTAAAGGGGTGAGGCAGGGGCAACAAGAGACCCAGTACTTC. The chain has TRBV20-1 and TRBJ2-5, with D maybe TRBD1 (6 bases). With 4 bases removed from V and 2 bases from J, the gap between germline ends came to 20 bases. CDR3 length: 16 residues. The germline CDR1 and CDR2 sequences are DFQATT and SNEGSKA (reference sequence).

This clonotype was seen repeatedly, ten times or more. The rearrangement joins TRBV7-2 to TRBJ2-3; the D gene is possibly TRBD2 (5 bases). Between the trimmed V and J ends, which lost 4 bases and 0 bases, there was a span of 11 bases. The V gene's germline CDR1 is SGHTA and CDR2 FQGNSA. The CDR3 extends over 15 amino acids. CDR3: CASSSIRTSTDTQYF. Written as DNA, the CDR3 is TGTGCCAGCAGCTCCATAAGGACTAGCACAGATACGCAGTATTTT.

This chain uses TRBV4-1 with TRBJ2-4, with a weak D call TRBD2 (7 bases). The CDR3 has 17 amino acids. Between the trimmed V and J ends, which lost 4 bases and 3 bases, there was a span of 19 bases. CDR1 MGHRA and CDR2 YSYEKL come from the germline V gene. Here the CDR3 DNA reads TGCGCCAGCAGCCGGGAGGGGGGGGGCGGAGGCAAAAACATTCAGTACTTC. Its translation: CASSREGGGGGKNIQYF.

The DNA for the CDR3 is TGTGCCAGCAGTTACCTGGGGGGGGGCTCCTACAATGAGCAGTTCTTC. Its translation is CASSYLGGGSYNEQFF. The chain combines TRBV6-5 with TRBJ2-1, with TRBD2 identical over 7 bases. CDR1 is MNHEY, CDR2 SVGAGI, per germline. V shed 2 bases, J shed 0 bases, and the junction held 4 bases outside the gene matches. This CDR3 has 16 residues.

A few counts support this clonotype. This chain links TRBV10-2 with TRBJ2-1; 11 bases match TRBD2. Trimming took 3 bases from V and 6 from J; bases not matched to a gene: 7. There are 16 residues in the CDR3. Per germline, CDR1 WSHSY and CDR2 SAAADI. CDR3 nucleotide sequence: TGCGCCAGCAGTGACCCTTCTAGCGGGGGGCCCAATGAGCAGTTCTTC. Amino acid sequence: CASSDPSSGGPNEQFF.

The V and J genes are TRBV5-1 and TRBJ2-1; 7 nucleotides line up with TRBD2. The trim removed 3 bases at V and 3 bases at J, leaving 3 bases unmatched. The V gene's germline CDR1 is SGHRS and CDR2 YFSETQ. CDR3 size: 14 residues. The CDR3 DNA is TGCGCCAGCAGCTCAAGGGACTACTACAATGAGCAGTTCTTC. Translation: CASSSRDYYNEQFF.

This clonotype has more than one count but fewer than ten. This chain's CDR3 is CASTPRLGTQETQYF. CDR3 DNA: TGTGCCAGCACACCCCGGCTCGGGACTCAAGAGACCCAGTACTTC. The rearrangement uses TRBV12-3 or TRBV12-4 and TRBJ2-5, with D perhaps TRBD2 (6 bases). Trimming took 7 bases from V and 2 from J, leaving 17 bases between them. The CDR3 contains 15 residues.

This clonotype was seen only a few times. CDR3 region: CASSYSRGKTLVLQETQYF. As DNA, the CDR3 is TGTGCCAGCAGTTACTCGAGGGGGAAAACACTGGTACTTCAAGAGACCCAGTACTTC. The chain joins TRBV6-5 to TRBJ2-5; TRBD1 is a possible D gene (6 bases). The CDR3 length is 19 residues. Per the germline V gene, CDR1 is MNHEY and CDR2 is SVGAGI. V was shortened by 0 bases and J by 2 bases, with 22 bases between the two germline ends.

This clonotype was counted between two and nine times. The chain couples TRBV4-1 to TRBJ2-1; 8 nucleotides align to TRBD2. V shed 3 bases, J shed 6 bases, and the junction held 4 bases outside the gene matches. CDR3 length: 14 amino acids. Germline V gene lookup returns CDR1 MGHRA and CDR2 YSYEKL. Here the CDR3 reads CASSHGLASNEQFF. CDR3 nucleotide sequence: TGCGCCAGCAGCCACGGACTAGCCAGCAATGAGCAGTTCTTC.

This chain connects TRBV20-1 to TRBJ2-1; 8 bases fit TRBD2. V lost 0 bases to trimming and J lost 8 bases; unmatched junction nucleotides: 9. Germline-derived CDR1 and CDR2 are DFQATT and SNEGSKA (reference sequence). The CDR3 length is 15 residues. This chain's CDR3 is CSARDPAGVGHEQFF. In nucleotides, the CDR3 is TGCAGTGCTAGAGATCCAGCGGGAGTGGGTCATGAGCAGTTCTTC.

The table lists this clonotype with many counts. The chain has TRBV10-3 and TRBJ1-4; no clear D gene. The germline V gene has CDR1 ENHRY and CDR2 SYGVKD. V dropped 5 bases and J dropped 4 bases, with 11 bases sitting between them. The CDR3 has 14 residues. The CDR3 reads CAISSLEGNEKLFF. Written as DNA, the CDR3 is TGTGCCATCAGTTCGCTAGAGGGTAATGAAAAACTGTTTTTT.

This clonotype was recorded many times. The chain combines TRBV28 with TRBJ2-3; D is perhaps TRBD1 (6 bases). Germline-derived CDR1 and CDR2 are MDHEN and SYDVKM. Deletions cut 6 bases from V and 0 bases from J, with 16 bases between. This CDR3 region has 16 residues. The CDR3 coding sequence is TGTGCCAGCAGGTACAGGGATGGGTCCAGCACAGATACGCAGTATTTT. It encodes CASRYRDGSSTDTQYF.

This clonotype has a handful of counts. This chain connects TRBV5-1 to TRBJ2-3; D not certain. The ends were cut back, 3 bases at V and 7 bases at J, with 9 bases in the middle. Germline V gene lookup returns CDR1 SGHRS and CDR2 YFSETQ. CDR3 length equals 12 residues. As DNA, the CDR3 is TGCGCCAGCAGCTCGGCGTGGAATACGCAGTATTTT. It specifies CASSSAWNTQYF.

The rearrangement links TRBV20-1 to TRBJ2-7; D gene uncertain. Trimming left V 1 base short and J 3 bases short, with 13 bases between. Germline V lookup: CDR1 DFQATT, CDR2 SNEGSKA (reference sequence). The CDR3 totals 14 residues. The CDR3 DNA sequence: TGCAGTGCTAGAGCCCAGCAACGCCTCTACGAGCAGTACGTC. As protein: CSARAQQRLYEQYV.

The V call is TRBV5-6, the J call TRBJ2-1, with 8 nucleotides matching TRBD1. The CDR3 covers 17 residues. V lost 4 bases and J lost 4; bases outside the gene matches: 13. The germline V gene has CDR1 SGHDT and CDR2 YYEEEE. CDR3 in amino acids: CASSRRRTGGSYNEQFF. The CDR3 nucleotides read TGTGCCAGCAGCAGAAGACGCACAGGGGGTTCATACAATGAGCAGTTCTTC.

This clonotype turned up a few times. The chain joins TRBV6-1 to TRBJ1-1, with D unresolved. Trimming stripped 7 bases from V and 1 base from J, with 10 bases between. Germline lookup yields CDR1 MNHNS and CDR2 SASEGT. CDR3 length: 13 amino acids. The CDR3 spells CASTFNPNTEAFF. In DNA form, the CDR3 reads TGTGCCAGCACCTTCAACCCGAACACTGAAGCTTTCTTT.

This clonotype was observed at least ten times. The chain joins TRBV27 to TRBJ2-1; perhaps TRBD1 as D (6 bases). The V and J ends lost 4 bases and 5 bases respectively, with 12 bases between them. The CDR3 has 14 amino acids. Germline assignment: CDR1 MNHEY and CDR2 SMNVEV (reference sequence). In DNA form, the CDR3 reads TGTGCCAGCAGTTCGCAGAACAGGGACAATGAGCAGTTCTTC. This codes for CASSSQNRDNEQFF.